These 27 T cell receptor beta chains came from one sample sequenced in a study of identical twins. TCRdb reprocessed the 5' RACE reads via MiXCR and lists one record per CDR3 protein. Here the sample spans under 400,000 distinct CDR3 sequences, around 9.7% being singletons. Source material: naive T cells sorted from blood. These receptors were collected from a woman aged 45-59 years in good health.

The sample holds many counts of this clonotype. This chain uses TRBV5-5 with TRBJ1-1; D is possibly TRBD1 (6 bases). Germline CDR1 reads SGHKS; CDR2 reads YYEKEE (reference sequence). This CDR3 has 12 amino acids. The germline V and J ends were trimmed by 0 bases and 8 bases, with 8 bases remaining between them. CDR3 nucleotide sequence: TGTGCCAGCAGCTTGGTTGGGGGCGAAGCTTTCTTT. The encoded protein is CASSLVGGEAFF.

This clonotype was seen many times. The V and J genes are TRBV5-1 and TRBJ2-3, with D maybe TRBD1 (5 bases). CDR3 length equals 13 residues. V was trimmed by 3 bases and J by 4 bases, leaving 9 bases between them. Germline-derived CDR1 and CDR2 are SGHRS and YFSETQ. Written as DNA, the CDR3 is TGCGCCAGCAGCTGGGGCGTCCCAGATACGCAGTATTTT. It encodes CASSWGVPDTQYF. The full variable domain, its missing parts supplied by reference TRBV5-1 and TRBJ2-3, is KAGVTQTPRYLIKTRGQQVTLSCSPISGHRSVSWYQQTPGQGLQFLFEYFSETQRNKGNFPGRFSGRQFSNSRSEMNVSTLELGDSALYLCASSWGVPDTQYFGPGTRLTVL.

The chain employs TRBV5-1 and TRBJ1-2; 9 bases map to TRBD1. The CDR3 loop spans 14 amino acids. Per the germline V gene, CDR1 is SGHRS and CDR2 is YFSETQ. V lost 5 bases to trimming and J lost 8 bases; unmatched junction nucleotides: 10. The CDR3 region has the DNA TGCGCCAGCAGACCGGGGACAGGGTTTTCGGGCTACACCTTC. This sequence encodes CASRPGTGFSGYTF.

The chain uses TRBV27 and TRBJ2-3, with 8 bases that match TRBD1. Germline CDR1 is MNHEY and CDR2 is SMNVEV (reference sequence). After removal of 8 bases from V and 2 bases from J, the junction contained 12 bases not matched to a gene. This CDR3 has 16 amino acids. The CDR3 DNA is TGTGCCAGCCGACTCGACCCGACAGGGGTCACAGATACGCAGTATTTT. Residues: CASRLDPTGVTDTQYF.

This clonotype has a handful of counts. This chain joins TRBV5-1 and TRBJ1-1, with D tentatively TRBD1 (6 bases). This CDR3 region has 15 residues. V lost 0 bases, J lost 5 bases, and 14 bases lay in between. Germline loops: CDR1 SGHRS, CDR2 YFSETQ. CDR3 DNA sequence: TGCGCCAGCAGCTTGGTGGGGGGCGCGGGAACTGAAGCTTTCTTT. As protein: CASSLVGGAGTEAFF.

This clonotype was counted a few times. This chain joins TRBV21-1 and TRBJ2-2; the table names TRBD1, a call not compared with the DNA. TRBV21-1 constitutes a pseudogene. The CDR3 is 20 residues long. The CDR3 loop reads CASSKVRRCPGDRNTGELFF. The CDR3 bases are TGTGCCAGCAGCAAAGTTCGTAGGTGTCCCGGGGACAGGAACACCGGGGAGCTGTTTTTT.

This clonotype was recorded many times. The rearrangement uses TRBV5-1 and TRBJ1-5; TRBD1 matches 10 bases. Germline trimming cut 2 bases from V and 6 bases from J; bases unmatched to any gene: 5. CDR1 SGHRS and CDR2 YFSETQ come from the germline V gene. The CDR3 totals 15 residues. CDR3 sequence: CASSLEGQGSQPQHF. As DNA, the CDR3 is TGCGCCAGCAGCTTAGAGGGACAGGGGAGTCAGCCCCAGCATTTT.

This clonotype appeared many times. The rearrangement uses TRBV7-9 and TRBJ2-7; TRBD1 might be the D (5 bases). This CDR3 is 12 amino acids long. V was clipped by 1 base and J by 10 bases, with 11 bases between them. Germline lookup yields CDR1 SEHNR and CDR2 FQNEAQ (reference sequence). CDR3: CASSLGLGAQYV. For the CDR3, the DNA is TGTGCCAGCAGCTTAGGCTTAGGGGCACAGTACGTC.

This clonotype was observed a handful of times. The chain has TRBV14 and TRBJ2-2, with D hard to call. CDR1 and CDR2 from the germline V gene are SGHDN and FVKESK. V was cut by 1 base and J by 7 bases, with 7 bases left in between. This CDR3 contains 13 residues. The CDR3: CASSQVLHGELFF. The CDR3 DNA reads TGTGCCAGCAGCCAAGTCTTGCACGGGGAGCTGTTTTTT.

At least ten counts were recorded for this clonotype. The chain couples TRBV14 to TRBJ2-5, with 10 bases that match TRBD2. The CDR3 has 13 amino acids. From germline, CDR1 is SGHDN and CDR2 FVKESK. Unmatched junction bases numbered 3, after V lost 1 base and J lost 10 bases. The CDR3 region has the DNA TGTGCCAGCAGCCAAGTCGCTAGCGGGAGCCAGTACTTC. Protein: CASSQVASGSQYF.

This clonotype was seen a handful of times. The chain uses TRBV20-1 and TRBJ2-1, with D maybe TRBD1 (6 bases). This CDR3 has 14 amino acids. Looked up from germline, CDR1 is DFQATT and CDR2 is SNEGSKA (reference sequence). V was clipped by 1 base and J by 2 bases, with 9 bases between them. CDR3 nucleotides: TGCAGTGCTAGAGTAGGACAGACCTACAATGAGCAGTTCTTC. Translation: CSARVGQTYNEQFF.

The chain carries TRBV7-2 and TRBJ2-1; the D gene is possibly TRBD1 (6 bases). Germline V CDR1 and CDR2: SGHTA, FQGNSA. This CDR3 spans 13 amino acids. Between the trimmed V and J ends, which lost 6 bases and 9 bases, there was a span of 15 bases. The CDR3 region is CASRLTGMREQFF. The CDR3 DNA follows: TGTGCCAGCAGACTAACAGGGATGCGTGAGCAGTTCTTC. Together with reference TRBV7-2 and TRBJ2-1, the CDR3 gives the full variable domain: GAGVSQSPSNKVTEKGKDVELRCDPISGHTALYWYRQSLGQGLEFLIYFQGNSAPDKSGLPSDRFSAERTGGSVSTLTIQRTQQEDSAVYLCASRLTGMREQFFGPGTRLTVL.

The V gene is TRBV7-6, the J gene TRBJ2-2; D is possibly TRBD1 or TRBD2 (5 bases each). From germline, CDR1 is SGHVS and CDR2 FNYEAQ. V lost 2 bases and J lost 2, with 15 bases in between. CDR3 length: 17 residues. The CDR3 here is CASSLSTGTINTGELFF. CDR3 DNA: TGTGCCAGCAGCTTATCCACCGGGACCATTAACACCGGGGAGCTGTTTTTT.

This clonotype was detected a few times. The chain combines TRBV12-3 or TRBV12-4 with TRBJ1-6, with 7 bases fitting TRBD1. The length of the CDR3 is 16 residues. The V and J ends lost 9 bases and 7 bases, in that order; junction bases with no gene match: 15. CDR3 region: CASRSRNRGGNSPLHF. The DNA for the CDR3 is TGTGCCAGTCGGAGCAGAAACAGGGGAGGGAATTCACCCCTCCACTTT.

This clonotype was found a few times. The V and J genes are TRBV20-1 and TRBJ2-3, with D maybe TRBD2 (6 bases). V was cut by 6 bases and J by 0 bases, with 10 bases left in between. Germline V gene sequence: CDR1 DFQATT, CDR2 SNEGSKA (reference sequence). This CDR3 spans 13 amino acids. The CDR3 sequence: CSATRLSTDTQYF. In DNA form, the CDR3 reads TGCAGTGCGACTAGACTTAGCACAGATACGCAGTATTTT.

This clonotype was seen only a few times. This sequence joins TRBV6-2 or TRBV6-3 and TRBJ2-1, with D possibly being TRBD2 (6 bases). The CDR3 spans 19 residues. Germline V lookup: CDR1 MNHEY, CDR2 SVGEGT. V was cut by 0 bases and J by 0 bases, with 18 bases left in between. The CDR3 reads CASSYSVLSSGFSYNEQFF. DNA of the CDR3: TGTGCCAGCAGTTACTCGGTTTTGTCAAGCGGGTTCTCCTACAATGAGCAGTTCTTC.

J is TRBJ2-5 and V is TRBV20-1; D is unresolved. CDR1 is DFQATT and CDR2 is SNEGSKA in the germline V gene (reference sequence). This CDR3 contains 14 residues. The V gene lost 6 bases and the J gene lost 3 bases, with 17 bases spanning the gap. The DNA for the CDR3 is TGCAGTGCCCCGGAGCGTGTGGGGAAAGAGACCCAGTACTTC. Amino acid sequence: CSAPERVGKETQYF.

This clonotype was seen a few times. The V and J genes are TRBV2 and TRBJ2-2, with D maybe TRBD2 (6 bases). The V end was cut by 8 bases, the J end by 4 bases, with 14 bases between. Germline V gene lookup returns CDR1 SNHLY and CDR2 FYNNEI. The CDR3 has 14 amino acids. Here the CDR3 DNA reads TGTGCCAGCCGGGACTTGGCCGTCACCGGGGAGCTGTTTTTT. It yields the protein CASRDLAVTGELFF. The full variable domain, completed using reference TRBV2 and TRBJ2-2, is EPEVTQTPSHQVTQMGQEVILRCVPISNHLYFYWYRQILGQKVEFLVSFYNNEISEKSEIFDDQFSVERPDGSNFTLKIRSTKLEDSAMYFCASRDLAVTGELFFGEGSRLTVL.

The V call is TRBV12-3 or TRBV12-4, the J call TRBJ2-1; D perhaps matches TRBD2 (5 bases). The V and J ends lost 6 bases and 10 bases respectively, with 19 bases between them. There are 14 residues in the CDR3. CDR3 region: CASRPPSTRGEQFF. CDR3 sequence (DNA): TGTGCCAGCAGGCCTCCTAGTACAAGAGGGGAGCAGTTCTTC.

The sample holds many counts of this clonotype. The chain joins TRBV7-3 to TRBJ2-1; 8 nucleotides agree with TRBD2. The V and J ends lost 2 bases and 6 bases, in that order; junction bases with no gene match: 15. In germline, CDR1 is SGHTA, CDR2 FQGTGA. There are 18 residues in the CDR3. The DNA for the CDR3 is TGTGCCAGCAGCTTAGGTCGTCGGTCGGGAGGGCCGGGCAATGAGCAGTTCTTC. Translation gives CASSLGRRSGGPGNEQFF. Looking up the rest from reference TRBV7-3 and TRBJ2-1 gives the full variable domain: GAGVSQTPSNKVTEKGKYVELRCDPISGHTALYWYRQSLGQGPEFLIYFQGTGAADDSGLPNDRFFAVRPEGSVSTLKIQRTERGDSAVYLCASSLGRRSGGPGNEQFFGPGTRLTVL.

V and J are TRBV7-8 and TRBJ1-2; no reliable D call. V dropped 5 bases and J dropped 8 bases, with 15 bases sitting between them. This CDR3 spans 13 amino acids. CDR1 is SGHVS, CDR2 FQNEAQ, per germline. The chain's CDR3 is CASSDRAVLGYTF. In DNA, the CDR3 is TGTGCCAGCAGCGACCGGGCGGTTTTAGGCTACACCTTC.

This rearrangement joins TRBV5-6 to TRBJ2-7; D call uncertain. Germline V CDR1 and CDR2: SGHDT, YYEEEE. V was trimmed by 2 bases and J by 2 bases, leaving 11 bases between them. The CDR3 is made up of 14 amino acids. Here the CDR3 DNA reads TGTGCCAGCAGCTTCCTGGATCATCCCTACGAGCAGTACGTC. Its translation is CASSFLDHPYEQYV.

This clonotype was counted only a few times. The CDR3 DNA is TGCAGCGTTTTCCTCGTGAGCAATGAGCAGTTCTTC. Protein sequence: CSVFLVSNEQFF. V and J are TRBV29-1 and TRBJ2-1, with D unresolved. The CDR3 is made up of 12 amino acids. V lost 5 bases to trimming and J lost 6 bases, with 11 bases between them. CDR1 is SQVTM, CDR2 ANQGSEA, per germline.

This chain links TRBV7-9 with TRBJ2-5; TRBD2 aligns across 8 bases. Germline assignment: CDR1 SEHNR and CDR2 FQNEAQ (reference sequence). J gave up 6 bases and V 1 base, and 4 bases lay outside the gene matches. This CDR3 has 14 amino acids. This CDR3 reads CASSLGGLVKTQYF. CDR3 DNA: TGTGCCAGCAGCTTAGGGGGACTAGTGAAGACCCAGTACTTC.

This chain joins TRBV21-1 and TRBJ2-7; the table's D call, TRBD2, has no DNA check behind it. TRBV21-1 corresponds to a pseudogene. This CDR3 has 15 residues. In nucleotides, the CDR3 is TGTGCCAGCAGCAAAGAAGCTAGCGGGAGGGGTGAGCAGTACTTC. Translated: CASSKEASGRGEQYF.

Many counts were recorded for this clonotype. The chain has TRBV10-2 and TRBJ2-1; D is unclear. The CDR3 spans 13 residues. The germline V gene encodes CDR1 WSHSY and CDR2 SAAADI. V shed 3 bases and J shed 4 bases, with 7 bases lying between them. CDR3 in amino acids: CASSDRQYNEQFF. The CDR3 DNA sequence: TGCGCCAGCAGTGACAGGCAGTACAATGAGCAGTTCTTC.

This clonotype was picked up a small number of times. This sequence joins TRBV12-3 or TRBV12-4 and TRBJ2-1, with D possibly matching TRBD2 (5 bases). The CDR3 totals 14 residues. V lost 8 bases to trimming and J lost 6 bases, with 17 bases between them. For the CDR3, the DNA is TGTGCCAGCGCCTCGCTAGGAGGACCCAATGAGCAGTTCTTC. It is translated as CASASLGGPNEQFF.